The 17 T cell receptor beta chains listed next were all sequenced from one sample in a study of molecular identifiers for immune sequencing clone quantification. MiXCR, applied by TCRdb to the PCR reads, yields one record per CDR3 protein. In the table there are some 680,000 distinct CDR3 sequences, 25% of which are singletons. Specimen: naive CD8+ T cells from blood, with Jurkat cell RNA spiked in. Documented subset: FACS-sorted CD8+CD4-CCR7+CD45RA+ naive T cells. These receptor sequences come from a human donor in good health. Some libraries in this study had Jurkat cell RNA spiked in.

About this clonotype: A much larger clone differs from this one at a single base, so this may be a read error. The chain has TRBV28 and TRBJ1-5; D might be TRBD1 (6 bases). The germline V gene has CDR1 MDHEN and CDR2 SYDVKM. The length of the CDR3 is 14 residues. V was pared by 4 bases and J by 1 base, with 8 bases between. For the CDR3, the DNA is TGTGCCAGCAGTTGGGGGACAAGCAATCAGCCCCAGCATTTT. It translates to CASSWGTSNQPQHF.

This clonotype showed up just a few times. V and J are TRBV7-2 and TRBJ2-3; 9 positions match TRBD2. Germline values: CDR1 SGHTA, CDR2 FQGNSA. V trimming: 5 bases; J trimming: 0 bases; junction bases outside the gene matches: 6. CDR3 length: 16 amino acids. The CDR3 DNA reads as TGTGCCAGCAGCCCATGGGCGGGAGGGAGCACAGATACGCAGTATTTT. As protein: CASSPWAGGSTDTQYF.

In its sample, this clonotype was seen many times. CDR3 bases: TGCGCCAGCCGGGGACTGAACCAAGAGACCCAGTACTTC. It encodes CASRGLNQETQYF. V is TRBV4-1 and J is TRBJ2-5, with a weak D call TRBD2 (6 bases). Germline V CDR1 and CDR2: MGHRA, YSYEKL. CDR3 length: 13 amino acids. The V gene lost 8 bases and the J gene lost 0 bases, with 10 bases spanning the gap.

The chain has TRBV4-1 and TRBJ1-5; unclear D gene. CDR1 is MGHRA, CDR2 YSYEKL, per germline. This CDR3 has 15 amino acids. V lost 1 base to trimming and J lost 3 bases, with 10 bases between them. In DNA form, the CDR3 reads TGCGCCAGCAGCCAAGGGGAGGCATACAATCAGCCCCAGCATTTT. Translated, it gives CASSQGEAYNQPQHF.

This clonotype was found many times. The V gene is TRBV7-9, the J gene TRBJ2-7; 11 bases fit TRBD1. The length of the CDR3 is 15 residues. The germline V gene encodes CDR1 SEHNR and CDR2 FQNEAQ (reference sequence). V was pared by 5 bases and J by 7 bases, with 10 bases of the junction left unmatched. CDR3: CASSTTGTGGWEQYF. The CDR3 region has the DNA TGTGCCAGCAGCACAACCGGGACAGGGGGTTGGGAGCAGTACTTC.

V and J are TRBV19 and TRBJ2-1; 10 nucleotides line up with TRBD2. The CDR3 covers 16 residues. The trim removed 7 bases at V and 7 bases at J, leaving 13 bases unmatched. CDR1 is LNHDA, CDR2 SQIVND, per germline (reference sequence). The chain's CDR3 is CASNITTSGNGNEQFF. DNA for the CDR3: TGTGCCAGTAATATTACCACTAGCGGGAACGGTAATGAGCAGTTCTTC.

This chain's CDR3 is CASSVDTVGTEAFF. The DNA for the CDR3 is TGTGCCAGCAGCGTAGATACGGTAGGGACTGAAGCTTTCTTT. The gene calls are TRBV9 and TRBJ1-1; D is unresolved. The V and J ends lost 0 bases and 5 bases respectively, with 11 bases between them. This CDR3 spans 14 amino acids. Looked up from germline, CDR1 is SGDLS and CDR2 is YYNGEE.

This clonotype was detected only a few times. CDR3 bases: TGTGCCAGCAGCCGTATGGGACAGAGCTACCGGGCCCTCCACTTT. This encodes CASSRMGQSYRALHF. The chain couples TRBV12-3 or TRBV12-4 to TRBJ1-6; 7 bases are shared with TRBD1. There are 15 residues in the CDR3. Trimming at V came to 6 bases and at J to 14 bases, leaving 16 bases not matched to a gene.

This clonotype was seen many times. The CDR3 nucleotides read TGTGCCAGCAGTTACAGGGCCCAGAATGAGCAGTTCTTC. The encoded protein is CASSYRAQNEQFF. This chain uses TRBV6-5 with TRBJ2-1; D is uncertain. The ends were cut back, 2 bases at V and 7 bases at J, with 9 bases in the middle. The germline gives CDR1 MNHEY, CDR2 SVGAGI. CDR3 size: 13 residues.

This clonotype was counted ten times or more. The gene calls are TRBV20-1 and TRBJ1-1; 9 bases align to TRBD1. After removal of 0 bases from V and 11 bases from J, the junction contained 4 bases not matched to a gene. CDR1 is DFQATT and CDR2 is SNEGSKA in the germline V gene (reference sequence). This CDR3 has 12 amino acids. The CDR3 loop is CSAREQGADAFF. The DNA of the CDR3 is TGCAGTGCTAGAGAACAGGGGGCGGATGCTTTCTTT.

This sequence joins TRBV29-1 and TRBJ2-1; 7 bases agree with TRBD1. Germline values: CDR1 SQVTM, CDR2 ANQGSEA. This CDR3 has 14 amino acids. J was trimmed by 0 bases and V by 6 bases; bases with no gene match: 5. In DNA form, the CDR3 reads TGCAGCGTGAGAGGGACAGACTCCTACAATGAGCAGTTCTTC. Its protein is CSVRGTDSYNEQFF.

Turning to this clonotype: Given a much more abundant clone one base away, this may be a read error. Lacking the conserved final phenylalanine or tryptophan, this CDR3 likely reflects a read error. CDR3 in DNA: TGTGCCAGCAGCTGGTATTCCGATTGGGGTGAAGCTTTCCTT. Residues: CASSWYSDWGEAFL. V is TRBV5-6 and J is TRBJ1-1, with D unresolved. The germline V gene encodes CDR1 SGHDT and CDR2 YYEEEE. V was clipped by 3 bases and J by 7 bases, with 16 bases between them. This CDR3 has 14 amino acids.

The chain has TRBV18 and TRBJ1-1, with 7 bases fitting TRBD1. V gave up 6 bases and J gave up 3 bases; unmatched junction bases: 13. The CDR3 spans 16 residues. Germline V gene data show CDR1 as KGHSH and CDR2 as LQKENI. Written as DNA, the CDR3 is TGTGCCAGCTCCGGACAGGTCCCCTTGGGGGACACTGAAGCTTTCTTT. It translates to CASSGQVPLGDTEAFF.

This clonotype was found a few times. The chain has TRBV9 and TRBJ1-1; no definite D call. Looked up from germline, CDR1 is SGDLS and CDR2 is YYNGEE. The V end lost 0 bases, the J end lost 0 bases, and 6 bases lay between the germline ends. The CDR3 consists of 14 residues. CDR3 nucleotides: TGTGCCAGCAGCGTAGACATCATGAACACTGAAGCTTTCTTT. It specifies CASSVDIMNTEAFF.

This clonotype was counted many times. The chain recombines TRBV20-1 with TRBJ1-1; D may be TRBD1 (5 bases). Germline CDR1 is DFQATT and CDR2 is SNEGSKA (reference sequence). The CDR3 covers 13 residues. V lost 6 bases and J lost 3, with 14 bases in between. CDR3 loop: CSASMGDYTEAFF. As DNA, the CDR3 is TGCAGTGCATCCATGGGGGATTACACTGAAGCTTTCTTT.

DNA of the CDR3: TGTGCCAGCAGCTTGGATGACGGGGTCCACGAGCAGTACTTC. This codes for CASSLDDGVHEQYF. The J gene is TRBJ2-7, the V gene TRBV5-4; TRBD2 might be the D (5 bases). From germline, CDR1 is SGHNT and CDR2 YYREEE (reference sequence). The CDR3 loop spans 14 amino acids. Trimming shortened V by 0 bases and J by 5 bases, and 12 bases separated the two germline ends.

This clonotype has a count of ten or more. The CDR3 region has the DNA TGCGCCAGCAGCCAAGACAGGGGAAGTCAGCCCCAGCATTTT. It specifies CASSQDRGSQPQHF. The chain recombines TRBV4-1 with TRBJ1-5; possible D gene TRBD1, 6 bases. This CDR3 region has 14 residues. Germline V gene lookup returns CDR1 MGHRA and CDR2 YSYEKL. V was shortened by 0 bases and J by 6 bases, with 9 bases between the two germline ends.